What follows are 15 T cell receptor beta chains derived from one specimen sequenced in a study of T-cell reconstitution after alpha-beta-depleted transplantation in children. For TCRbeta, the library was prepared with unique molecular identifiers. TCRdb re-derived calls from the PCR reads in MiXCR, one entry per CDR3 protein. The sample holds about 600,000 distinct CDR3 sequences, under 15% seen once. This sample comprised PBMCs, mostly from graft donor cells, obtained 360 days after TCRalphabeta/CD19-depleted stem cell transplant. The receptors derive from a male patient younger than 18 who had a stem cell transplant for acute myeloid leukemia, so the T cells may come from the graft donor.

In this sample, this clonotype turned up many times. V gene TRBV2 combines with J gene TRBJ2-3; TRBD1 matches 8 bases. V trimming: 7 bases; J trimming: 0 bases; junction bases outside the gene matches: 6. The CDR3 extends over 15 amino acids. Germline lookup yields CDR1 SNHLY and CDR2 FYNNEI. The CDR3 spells CASTKDRASTDTQYF. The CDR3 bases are TGTGCCAGCACTAAGGACAGGGCTAGCACAGATACGCAGTATTTT. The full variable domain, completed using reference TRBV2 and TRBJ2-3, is EPEVTQTPSHQVTQMGQEVILRCVPISNHLYFYWYRQILGQKVEFLVSFYNNEISEKSEIFDDQFSVERPDGSNFTLKIRSTKLEDSAMYFCASTKDRASTDTQYFGPGTRLTVL.

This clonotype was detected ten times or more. The DNA of the CDR3 is TGTGCCAGCAGAGTTCAGGGGGGTAAGCAGTTCTTC. Translating it yields CASRVQGGKQFF. The genes are TRBV28 and TRBJ2-1; D is perhaps TRBD1 (7 bases). The CDR3 totals 12 residues. Looked up from germline, CDR1 is MDHEN and CDR2 is SYDVKM. Trimming took 6 bases from V and 11 from J, leaving 14 bases between them.

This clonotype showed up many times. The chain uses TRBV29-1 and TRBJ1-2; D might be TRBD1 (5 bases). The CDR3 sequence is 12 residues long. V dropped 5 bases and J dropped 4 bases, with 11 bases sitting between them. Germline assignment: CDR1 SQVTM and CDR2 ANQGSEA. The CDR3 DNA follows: TGCAGCGTTTTCTCCAGGGTCTATGGCTACACCTTC. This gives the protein CSVFSRVYGYTF.

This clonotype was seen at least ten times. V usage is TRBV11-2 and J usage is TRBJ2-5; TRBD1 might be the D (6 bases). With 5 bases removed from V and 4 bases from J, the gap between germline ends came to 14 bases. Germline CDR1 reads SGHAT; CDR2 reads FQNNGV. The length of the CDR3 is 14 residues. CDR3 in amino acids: CASSRTAGRETQYF. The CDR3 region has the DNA TGTGCCAGCAGCCGGACAGCTGGCCGAGAGACCCAGTACTTC.

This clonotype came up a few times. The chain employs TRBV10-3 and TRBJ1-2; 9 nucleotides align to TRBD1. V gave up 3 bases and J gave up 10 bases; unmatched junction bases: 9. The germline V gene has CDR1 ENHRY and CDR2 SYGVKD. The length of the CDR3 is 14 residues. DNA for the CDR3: TGTGCCATCAGTGAAGTTCCGGGACAGGGATTCTACACCTTC. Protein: CAISEVPGQGFYTF.

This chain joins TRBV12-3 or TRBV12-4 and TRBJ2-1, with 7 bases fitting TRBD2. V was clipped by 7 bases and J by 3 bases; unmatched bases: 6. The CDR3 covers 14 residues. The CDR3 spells CASTTSEGYNEQFF. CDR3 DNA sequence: TGTGCCAGCACCACTAGCGAAGGCTACAATGAGCAGTTCTTC.

CDR3 loop: CASSALGHQETQYF. Written as DNA, the CDR3 is TGCGCCAGCAGCGCCCTTGGACACCAAGAGACCCAGTACTTC. This chain uses TRBV4-3 with TRBJ2-5; D ambiguous. V gave up 5 bases and J gave up 0 bases, with 10 bases separating them. The CDR3 runs 14 residues. Germline lookup yields CDR1 LGHNA and CDR2 YSLEER.

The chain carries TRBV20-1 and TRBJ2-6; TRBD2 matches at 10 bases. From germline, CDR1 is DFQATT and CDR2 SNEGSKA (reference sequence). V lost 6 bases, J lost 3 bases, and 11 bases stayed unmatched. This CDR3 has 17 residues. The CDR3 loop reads CSARKPSGSNGANVLTF. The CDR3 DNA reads TGCAGTGCCCGTAAACCTAGCGGGAGTAATGGGGCCAACGTCCTGACTTTC.

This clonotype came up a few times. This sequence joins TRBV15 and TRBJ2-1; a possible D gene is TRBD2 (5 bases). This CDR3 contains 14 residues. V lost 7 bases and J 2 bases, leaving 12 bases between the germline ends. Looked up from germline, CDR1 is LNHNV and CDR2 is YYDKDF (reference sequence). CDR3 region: CATTEGGTYNEQFF. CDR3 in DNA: TGTGCCACCACAGAGGGTGGGACCTACAATGAGCAGTTCTTC.

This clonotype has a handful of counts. CDR3 sequence reads: CSAREGSNNYGYTF. The DNA for the CDR3 is TGCAGTGCTAGAGAGGGCAGTAATAACTATGGCTACACCTTC. The chain combines TRBV20-1 with TRBJ1-2, with D unclear. The germline V gene has CDR1 DFQATT and CDR2 SNEGSKA (reference sequence). With 0 bases removed from V and 1 base from J, the gap between germline ends came to 9 bases. The CDR3 has 14 amino acids.

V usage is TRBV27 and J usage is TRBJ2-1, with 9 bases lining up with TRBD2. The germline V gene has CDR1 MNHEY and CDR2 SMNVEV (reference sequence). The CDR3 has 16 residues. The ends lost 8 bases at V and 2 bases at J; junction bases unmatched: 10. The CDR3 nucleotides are TGTGCCAGCCAAATCGTGGGCGGGAGGGCCTACAATGAGCAGTTCTTC. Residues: CASQIVGGRAYNEQFF.

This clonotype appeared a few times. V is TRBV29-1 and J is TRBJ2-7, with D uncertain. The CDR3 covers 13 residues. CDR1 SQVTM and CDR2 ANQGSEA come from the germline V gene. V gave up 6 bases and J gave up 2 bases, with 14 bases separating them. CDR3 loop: CSVLVAPAYEQYF. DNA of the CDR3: TGCAGCGTCCTAGTGGCGCCCGCCTACGAGCAGTACTTC.

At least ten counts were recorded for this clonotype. The CDR3 coding sequence is TGTGCCACCAGCACAGTTAGGAGACCGAGCTCCTATAATTCACCCCTCCACTTT. This gives the protein CATSTVRRPSSYNSPLHF. The chain combines TRBV15 with TRBJ1-6; no reliable D call. The CDR3 has 18 amino acids. Germline V gene lookup returns CDR1 LNHNV and CDR2 YYDKDF (reference sequence). V shed 4 bases and J shed 0 bases, with 16 bases lying between them.

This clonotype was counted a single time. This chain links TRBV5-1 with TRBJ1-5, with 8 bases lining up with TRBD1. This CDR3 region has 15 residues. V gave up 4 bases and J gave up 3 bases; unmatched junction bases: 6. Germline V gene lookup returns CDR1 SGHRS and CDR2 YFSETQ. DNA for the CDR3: TGCGCCAGCAGCCCAGGGGACAGGATCAATCAGCCCCAGCATTTT. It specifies CASSPGDRINQPQHF.

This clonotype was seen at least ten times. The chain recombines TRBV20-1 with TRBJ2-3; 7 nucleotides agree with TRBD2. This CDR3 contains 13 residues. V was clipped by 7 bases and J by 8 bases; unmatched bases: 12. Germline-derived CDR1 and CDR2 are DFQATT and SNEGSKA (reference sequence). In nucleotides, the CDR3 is TGCAGTGGCGGGGGATTAGATGGGGGTACGCAGTATTTT. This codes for CSGGGLDGGTQYF.